The 29 T cell receptor beta chains below were found in one sample sequenced in a study of blood T cell repertoires in COVID-19. TCRdb's table, derived via immunoSEQ multiplex PCR, lists solely in-frame clones and lacks some. Among under 250,000 clones, roughly 90% were seen once, and the ten largest hold roughly 5.8%. Input material: peripheral blood. The receptors were sampled from a man in his fifties or sixties with acute or convalescent COVID-19.

Regarding this clone: Other nucleotide sequences in the sample specify the same CDR3. This rearrangement joins TRBV29-1 to TRBJ1-3, with 10 bases that match TRBD1. The CDR3 contains 14 residues. Germline-derived CDR1 and CDR2 are SQVTM and ANQGSEA. After removal of 4 bases from V and 2 bases from J, the junction contained 2 bases not matched to a gene. The DNA of the CDR3 is TGCAGCGTTGTCGGGACAGGGGCTGGAAACACCATATATTTT. Translating it yields CSVVGTGAGNTIYF.

The chain recombines TRBV5-4 with TRBJ2-5, with D perhaps TRBD2 (6 bases). In germline, CDR1 is SGHNT, CDR2 YYREEE (reference sequence). This CDR3 is 16 amino acids long. Trimming cost V 4 bases and J 5 bases, with 21 bases left between them. The CDR3 sequence is CASSVVGTEGEETQYF. In DNA form, the CDR3 reads TGTGCCAGCAGCGTAGTAGGGACTGAGGGAGAGGAGACCCAGTACTTC.

The CDR3 nucleotides are TGTGCCAGCAGCTTAAGGAGGCTAGCCAATGAGCAGTTCTTC. Encoded protein: CASSLRRLANEQFF. The rearrangement links TRBV7-2 to TRBJ2-1; D possibly corresponds to TRBD2 (5 bases). CDR1 and CDR2 (germline): SGHTA, FQGNSA. Trimming removed 2 bases at V and 6 bases at J, with 11 bases between. This CDR3 spans 14 amino acids.

The rearrangement links TRBV28 to TRBJ1-2; perhaps TRBD1 as D (6 bases). Germline V gene sequence: CDR1 MDHEN, CDR2 SYDVKM. This CDR3 is 14 amino acids long. The V gene lost 4 bases and the J gene lost 4 bases, with 13 bases spanning the gap. In DNA form, the CDR3 reads TGTGCCAGCAGTTCCTACAGGGACCCCTATGGCTACACCTTC. It codes for CASSSYRDPYGYTF.

This clone was observed a few times. The chain recombines TRBV3-1 (or the pseudogene TRBV3-2) with TRBJ2-7; TRBD1 is a possible D gene (6 bases). The CDR3 extends over 14 amino acids. The V end lost 4 bases, the J end lost 4 bases, and 14 bases lay between the germline ends. Germline V gene lookup returns CDR1 LGHDT and CDR2 YNNKEL (reference sequence). The CDR3, as DNA: TGTGCCAGCAGCCCCCAAGGGGGTGGTTACGAGCAGTACTTC. Its protein is CASSPQGGGYEQYF.

This rearrangement joins TRBV7-8 to TRBJ1-4; possible D gene TRBD1, 6 bases. Trimming removed 5 bases from V and 8 bases from J, with 15 bases in between. Germline V gives CDR1 SGHVS, CDR2 FQNEAQ. This CDR3 is built from 14 residues. CDR3 loop: CASSPGGGDEKLFF. CDR3 DNA sequence: TGTGCCAGCAGCCCGGGTGGGGGCGACGAAAAACTGTTTTTT.

V usage is TRBV12-3 or TRBV12-4 and J usage is TRBJ1-2; 7 positions agree with TRBD1. There are 11 residues in the CDR3. J gave up 10 bases and V 6 bases, and 5 bases lay outside the gene matches. Here the CDR3 reads CASSRQGPYTF. The CDR3 DNA follows: TGTGCCAGCAGCCGACAGGGACCCTACACCTTC.

The genes are TRBV27 and TRBJ1-2; 8 nucleotides agree with TRBD1. In germline, CDR1 is MNHEY, CDR2 SMNVEV (reference sequence). There are 14 residues in the CDR3. J gave up 3 bases and V 6 bases, and 6 bases lay outside the gene matches. The CDR3 DNA is TGTGCCAGCAGCTCAAACAGGGGGTACTATGGCTACACCTTC. It is translated as CASSSNRGYYGYTF.

The rearrangement links TRBV11-3 to TRBJ2-6; D possibly corresponds to TRBD1 (6 bases). The CDR3 has 17 amino acids. Germline CDR1 and CDR2: SGHNT and YENEEA. Trimming removed 4 bases at V and 0 bases at J, with 13 bases between. CDR3 coding DNA: TGTGCCAGCAGCTCAGGGGTGACCATCTCTGGGGCCAACGTCCTGACTTTC. Amino acids: CASSSGVTISGANVLTF.

The chain has TRBV30 and TRBJ1-4; a weak D match, TRBD1 (6 bases). The CDR3 is made up of 14 amino acids. Germline assignment: CDR1 GTSNPN and CDR2 SVGIG (reference sequence). Trimming took off 0 bases at V and 6 bases at J, with 11 bases between the two ends. CDR3 sequence reads: CAWSVQGGDEKLFF. CDR3 sequence (DNA): TGTGCCTGGAGTGTACAGGGTGGGGATGAAAAACTGTTTTTT.

The rearrangement links TRBV6-5 to TRBJ1-5, with a tentative D call TRBD1 (5 bases). This CDR3 spans 14 amino acids. The V end was cut by 3 bases, the J end by 4 bases, with 10 bases between. Germline CDR1 MNHEY, CDR2 SVGAGI. CDR3 nucleotides: TGTGCCAGCAGTTATCGGGGGACTAATCAGCCCCAGCATTTT. Translation gives CASSYRGTNQPQHF.

This chain joins TRBV6-4 and TRBJ2-7, with 10 nucleotides matching TRBD2. This CDR3 has 15 amino acids. Trimming at V came to 3 bases and at J to 4 bases, leaving 6 bases not matched to a gene. Per germline, CDR1 MRHNA and CDR2 SNTAGT. As DNA, the CDR3 is TGTGCCAGCAGTGAAGAACTAGCGGGACTTTACGAGCAGTACTTC. Its translation: CASSEELAGLYEQYF.

The rearrangement uses TRBV27 and TRBJ1-5; tentatively, D is TRBD1 (5 bases). V was shortened by 6 bases and J by 9 bases, with 18 bases between the two germline ends. This CDR3 comprises 14 residues. Looked up from germline, CDR1 is MNHEY and CDR2 is SMNVEV (reference sequence). Here the CDR3 reads CASRPMTVLGPQHF. The CDR3 nucleotides read TGTGCCAGCAGGCCAATGACAGTTCTAGGGCCCCAGCATTTT.

The V call is TRBV7-2, the J call TRBJ2-7, with D tentatively TRBD2 (6 bases). Trimming shortened V by 0 bases and J by 3 bases, and 15 bases separated the two germline ends. The germline V gene has CDR1 SGHTA and CDR2 FQGNSA. The CDR3 is made up of 16 amino acids. The CDR3 reads CASSLANSGALYEQYF. CDR3 bases: TGTGCCAGCAGCTTAGCGAATAGCGGAGCCCTCTACGAGCAGTACTTC.

J is TRBJ1-4 and V is TRBV18; 9 bases line up with TRBD1. The germline CDR1 and CDR2 sequences are KGHSH and LQKENI. The CDR3 contains 16 residues. With V trimmed by 3 bases and J by 1 base, 3 bases remained unmatched. For the CDR3, the DNA is TGTGCCAGCTCACCTTCGACAGGGGGAACTAATGAAAAACTGTTTTTT. Amino acids: CASSPSTGGTNEKLFF.

The chain has TRBV27 and TRBJ1-4; 8 nucleotides align to TRBD1. This CDR3 is built from 14 residues. Unmatched junction bases numbered 7, after V lost 5 bases and J lost 8 bases. The germline V gene has CDR1 MNHEY and CDR2 SMNVEV (reference sequence). CDR3 DNA sequence: TGTGCCAGCAGTGCACAGGGGGTTCAAGAAAAACTGTTTTTT. Encoded protein: CASSAQGVQEKLFF.

The chain joins TRBV6-6 to TRBJ1-2; 7 bases agree with TRBD1. Germline CDR1 reads MNHNY; CDR2 reads SVGAGI (reference sequence). The V segment lost 7 bases and the J segment 4 bases; nucleotides outside the gene matches: 12. This CDR3 spans 15 amino acids. DNA of the CDR3: TGTGCCAGCAACATCGGCAGGGGGTCGGCCTATGGCTACACCTTC. Translated: CASNIGRGSAYGYTF.

The V and J genes are TRBV27 and TRBJ1-1; perhaps TRBD1 as D (5 bases). The CDR3 totals 13 residues. The germline CDR1 and CDR2 sequences are MNHEY and SMNVEV (reference sequence). The ends were cut back, 5 bases at V and 11 bases at J, with 18 bases in the middle. CDR3 DNA sequence: TGTGCCAGCAGTCGCCCCTCAGGGCTTGAGGCTTTCTTT. This translates into CASSRPSGLEAFF.

The chain recombines TRBV5-5 with TRBJ1-5; D is ambiguous. Trimming removed 0 bases at V and 3 bases at J, with 10 bases between. This CDR3 region has 15 residues. The germline CDR1 and CDR2 sequences are SGHKS and YYEKEE (reference sequence). CDR3 DNA sequence: TGTGCCAGCAGCTTGGTTTTCGGTTCCAATCAGCCCCAGCATTTT. Its translation: CASSLVFGSNQPQHF.

The V call is TRBV11-2, the J call TRBJ1-3; 9 bases line up with TRBD1. V was clipped by 5 bases and J by 4 bases; unmatched bases: 18. The CDR3 length is 19 residues. Germline V CDR1 and CDR2: SGHAT, FQNNGV. The CDR3 DNA is TGTGCCAGCAGCCCCCACCTCCGGGACAGGGAGAGCGGGGGAAACACCATATATTTT. Encoded protein: CASSPHLRDRESGGNTIYF.

The chain carries TRBV11-2 and TRBJ2-5; D is possibly TRBD2 (5 bases). Trimming took off 5 bases at V and 1 base at J, with 20 bases between the two ends. CDR1 SGHAT and CDR2 FQNNGV come from the germline V gene. The CDR3 is made up of 17 amino acids. CDR3 in amino acids: CASSLYMGYAGQETQYF. CDR3 bases: TGTGCCAGCAGCCTATATATGGGGTACGCGGGCCAAGAGACCCAGTACTTC.

This sequence joins TRBV28 and TRBJ1-1, with D tentatively TRBD1 (6 bases). This CDR3 contains 15 residues. Germline V gives CDR1 MDHEN, CDR2 SYDVKM. Trimming took 4 bases from V and 1 from J, leaving 13 bases between them. The CDR3 DNA sequence: TGTGCCAGCAGTTCTTCACCGACAGGGAACACTGAAGCTTTCTTT. Protein sequence: CASSSSPTGNTEAFF.

This clone has a single count. The chain recombines TRBV6-2 or TRBV6-3 with TRBJ2-1, with 7 bases fitting TRBD1. V lost 8 bases to trimming and J lost 6 bases; unmatched junction nucleotides: 10. Germline V gene sequence: CDR1 MNHEY, CDR2 SVGEGT. The CDR3 contains 14 residues. The CDR3 DNA follows: TGTGCCAGCGGTTCCTCGTACAGGGGCAATGAGCAGTTCTTC. This gives the protein CASGSSYRGNEQFF.

The chain joins TRBV27 to TRBJ2-3; a possible D gene is TRBD2 (5 bases). CDR3 size: 12 residues. Germline assignment: CDR1 MNHEY and CDR2 SMNVEV (reference sequence). The V and J ends lost 6 bases and 1 base respectively, with 5 bases between them. This CDR3 is CASRRGTDTQYF. CDR3 coding DNA: TGTGCCAGCAGGAGGGGCACAGATACGCAGTATTTT.

The rearrangement joins TRBV6-5 to TRBJ1-1; D call uncertain. This CDR3 comprises 11 residues. Germline V lookup: CDR1 MNHEY, CDR2 SVGAGI. Trimming shortened V by 10 bases and J by 8 bases, and 14 bases separated the two germline ends. As DNA, the CDR3 is TGTGCCACACTATCTGAGACGGAAGCTTTCTTT. Protein: CATLSETEAFF.

The chain links TRBV9 to TRBJ1-4; 10 nucleotides match TRBD1. The CDR3 loop spans 15 amino acids. CDR1 and CDR2 from the germline V gene are SGDLS and YYNGEE. The trim removed 3 bases at V and 6 bases at J, leaving 5 bases unmatched. The CDR3 spells CASSGVGTGDEKLFF. The CDR3 DNA sequence: TGTGCCAGCAGCGGAGTCGGGACAGGGGATGAAAAACTGTTTTTT.

This clone was seen a handful of times. The genes are TRBV28 and TRBJ2-5; maybe TRBD2 (5 bases). The CDR3 spans 16 residues. Trimming left V 5 bases short and J 1 base short, with 17 bases between. The germline V gene has CDR1 MDHEN and CDR2 SYDVKM. CDR3 DNA sequence: TGTGCCAGCAGTCGACCTTCGGTAGCGCTCCAAGAGACCCAGTACTTC. Amino acids: CASSRPSVALQETQYF.

This chain links TRBV24-1 with TRBJ2-5; D may be TRBD1 (6 bases). Deletions cut 3 bases from V and 2 bases from J, with 9 bases between. The CDR3 consists of 14 residues. Germline V gene sequence: CDR1 KGHDR, CDR2 SFDVKD. In DNA, the CDR3 is TGTGCCACCAGTGATCCGAGGGGGCAAGAGACCCAGTACTTC. This encodes CATSDPRGQETQYF.

This chain links TRBV10-3 with TRBJ1-1; 8 bases are a match to TRBD1. Trimming at V came to 3 bases and at J to 6 bases, leaving 12 bases not matched to a gene. CDR1 is ENHRY and CDR2 is SYGVKD in the germline V gene. The CDR3 is made up of 16 amino acids. CDR3 nucleotide sequence: TGTGCCATCAGTGATCGACAGGGGATTGGGTTATCTGAAGCTTTCTTT. Encoded protein: CAISDRQGIGLSEAFF.